This TCR beta chain was obtained from a study of breast tumors, draining lymph nodes, adjacent tissues. TCRdb processed the multiplex PCR reads anew with MiXCR; each CDR3 protein has one entry. The data contain about 230,000 distinct CDR3 sequences, about 30% of them seen just once; the ten biggest clones take up 1.2% to 1.5%. As regards this clonotype: One end of the junction varies from germline; a read error may be responsible.

The CDR3 is 15 amino acids. The germline V gene encodes CDR1 SGHTA and CDR2 FQGTGA. Samples came from axillary lymph nodes draining the breast cancer. The chain combines TRBV7-3 with TRBJ2-1; TRBD2 is a possible D gene (5 bases). The sequenced material came from axillary lymph node tissue. The receptor was derived from a female donor with breast cancer. Some clones in this sample may be carry-over from other donors' samples. CDR3 in amino acids: CASSFRGPSSNEQLF. The CDR3 DNA reads as TGTGCCAGCAGCTTCAGAGGGCCCTCGAGTAATGAGCAGCTCTTC.